The text below deals with one TCR beta chain. No antigen is known for it. Sequencing of TCR beta, carried out with a high-throughput approach, was applied to CD8+ and CD4+ T cells from the blood. Bulk CD8+ and CD4+ cells came from magnetic negative isolation; CD8+ TEMRA by FACS. The sample belongs to a study of CD8 T cells in Susac syndrome. Whole-study results and caveats: An acknowledgment was made by the study that its TCR sequencing and HLA analysis involved relatively few individuals.

V lost 3 bases, J lost 0 bases, and 15 bases lay in between. The CDR3 runs to 17 residues. The germline gives CDR1 MNHNS, CDR2 SASEGT. Random-hexamer reverse transcription was applied to roughly 0.5 to 1 ug RNA. With immunoSEQ multiplex PCR, TCR beta CDR3 was amplified across 54 Vbeta and 13 Jbeta. Each CDR3 protein is one row after TCRdb ran MiXCR on the immunoSEQ multiplex PCR reads. The sample contains about 130,000 distinct CDR3 sequences, 90% to 95% of which appear only once. The chain joins TRBV6-1 to TRBJ2-4, with a possible D match to TRBD1 (5 bases). The receptor's source is a human donor in good health. Sequenced: CD4+ T cells from PBMCs. For the CDR3, the DNA is TGTGCCAGCAGTGACCTACAGGAAGAGATAGCCAAAAACATTCAGTACTTC. It is translated as CASSDLQEEIAKNIQYF.